The rows below give T cell receptor beta chains drawn from one sample of a study of blood T cell repertoires in COVID-19. Profiled with immunoSEQ multiplex PCR; TCRdb holds only in-frame clones, not every one. This sample has almost 400,000 clones, with approximately 89% found just once. Source material: PBMCs or T cells enriched from blood (not recorded which). Source of these receptors: a woman under 40 who had recovered from COVID-19. Both conserved end residues are part of each CDR3. Each record gives: D gene, J gene, V gene, CDR3 length, clone size, CDR3 DNA, CDR3 protein. The D gene is left open where the match is weak. Part of the rows lack a size; the others show once, few, many or a class for expanded clones.

>TRBD2|TRBJ2-5|TRBV5-1|16|-
TGCGCCAGCAGCTTGGCCGGGGGACTAGTCCAAGAGACCCAGTACTTC
CASSLAGGLVQETQYF
>-|TRBJ2-7|TRBV6-5|13|-
TGTGCCAGCAGTTACCCCGGGACAAGCGAGCAGTACTTC
CASSYPGTSEQYF
>-|TRBJ2-2|TRBV6-5|15|-
TGTGCCAGCAGGGGTGCAGGGTTACATCGCGGGGAGCTGTTTTTT
CASRGAGLHRGELFF
>-|TRBJ2-3|TRBV5-1|14|-
TGCGCCAGCAGCTCCCGGACTAGCACAGATACGCAGTATTTT
CASSSRTSTDTQYF
>-|TRBJ1-6|TRBV2|16|-
TGTGCCAGCAGTGAACGGGTGAGCTCCTATAATTCACCCCTCCACTTT
CASSERVSSYNSPLHF
>-|TRBJ1-4|TRBV27|13|few
TGTGCCAGCAGGGGCAGGGATAATGAAAAACTGTTTTTT
CASRGRDNEKLFF
>TRBD2|TRBJ2-1|TRBV10-3|17|-
TGTGCCATCAGTGACCCTCTAGCGGGCCAGTTCTACAATGAGCAGTTCTTC
CAISDPLAGQFYNEQFF
>-|TRBJ2-5|TRBV11-2|12|-
TGTGCCAGCAGCTTAGGGCACGAGACCCAGTACTTC
CASSLGHETQYF
>-|TRBJ1-1|TRBV11-2|14|-
TGTGCCAGCAGCTTTTTTCGGGTTGGCCCTGAAGCTTTCTTT
CASSFFRVGPEAFF
>-|TRBJ2-7|TRBV5-4|19|once
TGTGCCAGCAGCTTGGTTCCCCCAGGGCCTAACCCAAGCCACTACGAGCAGTACTTC
CASSLVPPGPNPSHYEQYF
>TRBD1|TRBJ1-5|TRBV30|13|-
TGTGCCTGTTCCCGGGACAGGGATCAGCCCCAGCATTTT
CACSRDRDQPQHF
>-|TRBJ1-1|TRBV6-4|15|-
TGTGCCAGCAGTCTGGTCAGGGCACTACTCACTGAAGCTTTCTTT
CASSLVRALLTEAFF
>-|TRBJ1-2|TRBV9|12|once
TGTGCCAGCAGCCCAGAGGGCTATGGCTACACCTTC
CASSPEGYGYTF
>TRBD1|TRBJ1-1|TRBV6-5|13|-
TGTGCCAGCAGCACACAGGGGTGGGCTGAAGCTTTCTTT
CASSTQGWAEAFF
>-|TRBJ2-7|TRBV19|15|-
TGTGCCAGTAGTATTAGGGCAGGGCTTACCTACGAGCAGTACTTC
CASSIRAGLTYEQYF
>-|TRBJ2-1|TRBV5-8|13|-
TGTGCCAGCAGCTTGGGTGGCGGGCCTGAGCAGTTCTTC
CASSLGGGPEQFF
>TRBD2|TRBJ2-7|TRBV28|17|-
TGTGCCAGCAGTTTAGTCACTAGCGGGGTCAGCTCCTACGAGCAGTACTTC
CASSLVTSGVSSYEQYF